The next 20 T cell receptor beta chains were all read from a single sample in a study of blood T cell repertoires in COVID-19. Generated by immunoSEQ multiplex PCR, the TCRdb table keeps only in-frame clones and is missing some. The sample comprises roughly 300,000 clones, approximately 82% of which are singletons, and 1% to 1.5% rests with the top ten. The specimen was peripheral blood. All receptors come from a woman between 45 and 65 years old with acute or convalescent COVID-19.

Notes on this clone: A junction end diverges from the germline sequence, so it may reflect a read error. The chain uses TRBV7-9 and TRBJ2-7; the match to TRBD2 covers 13 bases. CDR1 SEHNR and CDR2 FQNEAQ come from the germline V gene (reference sequence). The CDR3 has 16 amino acids. CDR3 amino acids: CASSPRLAGGSYEQYF. The CDR3, as DNA: TGTGCCAGCAGCCCTCGACTAGCGGGAGGTTCCTACGAACAGTACTTC.

This clone has only a few counts. The genes are TRBV27 and TRBJ2-2; no clear D. This CDR3 comprises 14 residues. The germline CDR1 and CDR2 sequences are MNHEY and SMNVEV (reference sequence). The V end lost 5 bases, the J end lost 1 base, and 8 bases lay between the germline ends. The CDR3 spells CASSPRGNTGELFF. CDR3 DNA: TGTGCCAGCAGTCCCCGAGGGAACACCGGGGAGCTGTTTTTT.

The chain joins TRBV7-2 to TRBJ2-2; no clear D gene. CDR3 length: 16 amino acids. V gave up 6 bases and J gave up 0 bases, with 14 bases separating them. From germline, CDR1 is SGHTA and CDR2 FQGNSA. Written as DNA, the CDR3 is TGTGCCAGCAGTCGAGGTCACCCCTCGAACACCGGGGAGCTGTTTTTT. Translated, it gives CASSRGHPSNTGELFF.

This clone has just one count. This rearrangement joins TRBV29-1 to TRBJ1-2; 8 positions agree with TRBD1. Per germline, CDR1 SQVTM and CDR2 ANQGSEA. This CDR3 is built from 12 residues. The chain's CDR3 is CCTRTGNYGYTF. In nucleotides, the CDR3 is TGCTGCACCAGGACAGGGAACTATGGCTACACCTTC.

The V and J genes are TRBV5-1 and TRBJ2-2; the D is unclear. This CDR3 comprises 14 residues. Germline V gene sequence: CDR1 SGHRS, CDR2 YFSETQ. Trimming pared 4 bases from V and 4 bases from J, leaving 11 bases between. The CDR3: CASSDRVITGELFF. CDR3 coding DNA: TGCGCCAGCAGCGACCGGGTCATCACCGGGGAGCTGTTTTTT.

A note on this clone: The same CDR3 can be traced to other DNA sequences in this sample. This rearrangement joins TRBV20-1 to TRBJ1-5; the D is unclear. The V gene lost 3 bases and the J gene lost 2 bases, with 8 bases spanning the gap. Germline CDR1 is DFQATT and CDR2 is SNEGSKA (reference sequence). The CDR3 length is 13 residues. The CDR3 spells CSASPGGNQPQHF. CDR3 in DNA: TGCAGTGCTAGTCCAGGCGGCAATCAGCCCCAGCATTTT.

The V and J genes are TRBV18 and TRBJ1-2; weak D call: TRBD1 (6 bases). The germline CDR1 and CDR2 sequences are KGHSH and LQKENI. This CDR3 has 15 residues. V lost 4 bases and J 7 bases, leaving 19 bases between the germline ends. The CDR3 region has the DNA TGTGCCAGCTCACGTCTCAACGGGACAATGTCTGGCTACACCTTC. This encodes CASSRLNGTMSGYTF.

V and J are TRBV7-2 and TRBJ2-2, with 7 positions matching TRBD1. J gave up 6 bases and V 6 bases, and 10 bases lay outside the gene matches. Germline V gene sequence: CDR1 SGHTA, CDR2 FQGNSA. The CDR3 has 15 residues. CDR3: CASRRDRESAGELFF. As DNA, the CDR3 is TGTGCCAGCAGGAGGGACAGAGAGTCAGCCGGGGAGCTGTTTTTT.

The chain has TRBV5-1 and TRBJ2-5, with TRBD2 identical over 14 bases. The CDR3 spans 16 residues. Per the germline V gene, CDR1 is SGHRS and CDR2 is YFSETQ. V lost 3 bases and J lost 2; bases outside the gene matches: 3. Here the CDR3 reads CASSSTSGGGQETQYF. DNA of the CDR3: TGCGCCAGCAGCTCGACTAGCGGGGGGGGTCAAGAGACCCAGTACTTC.

This rearrangement joins TRBV18 to TRBJ2-2; 10 bases match TRBD2. In germline, CDR1 is KGHSH, CDR2 LQKENI. Unmatched junction bases numbered 11, after V lost 6 bases and J lost 1 base. The CDR3 totals 18 residues. In DNA, the CDR3 is TGTGCCAGCTCGTCGTCGGTAGCGGGAGGCTTGAACACCGGGGAGCTGTTTTTT. It yields the protein CASSSSVAGGLNTGELFF.

To note about this clone: Other nucleotide sequences in the sample specify the same CDR3. V and J are TRBV19 and TRBJ1-2, with D uncertain. V was shortened by 2 bases and J by 6 bases, with 10 bases between the two germline ends. Germline CDR1 is LNHDA and CDR2 is SQIVND (reference sequence). This CDR3 contains 13 residues. CDR3 DNA: TGTGCCAGTAGTATAAGCCGGGGAGATGGCTACACCTTC. It specifies CASSISRGDGYTF.

The genes are TRBV28 and TRBJ2-4; TRBD1 agrees at 9 bases. Germline CDR1 reads MDHEN; CDR2 reads SYDVKM. V was clipped by 4 bases and J by 5 bases; unmatched bases: 3. This CDR3 region has 14 residues. CDR3 in DNA: TGTGCCAGCAGTTCGACAGGGGGGGAAAACATTCAGTACTTC. Its protein product is CASSSTGGENIQYF.

V is TRBV24-1 and J is TRBJ1-5; D possibly corresponds to TRBD1 (6 bases). V was trimmed by 4 bases and J by 3 bases, leaving 15 bases between them. Germline V gene data show CDR1 as KGHDR and CDR2 as SFDVKD. The CDR3 runs to 16 residues. The CDR3 reads CATSDHRVGDNQPQHF. The DNA of the CDR3 is TGTGCCACCAGTGACCACAGGGTGGGGGACAATCAGCCCCAGCATTTT.

The CDR3 protein is CASSHLGGDTEAFF. The CDR3 DNA reads TGTGCCAGCAGCCACTTAGGGGGCGACACTGAAGCTTTCTTT. V usage is TRBV7-2 and J usage is TRBJ1-1, with TRBD1 matching over 7 bases. The V gene end was trimmed by 5 bases and the J gene end by 3 bases; junction bases not matched to a gene: 6. The CDR3 length is 14 residues. CDR1 is SGHTA and CDR2 is FQGNSA in the germline V gene. The complete variable domain, with remaining parts taken from reference TRBV7-2 and TRBJ1-1, reads GAGVSQSPSNKVTEKGKDVELRCDPISGHTALYWYRQSLGQGLEFLIYFQGNSAPDKSGLPSDRFSAERTGGSVSTLTIQRTQQEDSAVYLCASSHLGGDTEAFFGQGTRLTVV.

This chain links TRBV24-1 with TRBJ1-2, with TRBD1 as a possible D gene (6 bases). There are 14 residues in the CDR3. Germline lookup yields CDR1 KGHDR and CDR2 SFDVKD. V gave up 4 bases and J gave up 6 bases, with 14 bases separating them. The CDR3 sequence: CATSDFPQGDGYTF. Here the CDR3 DNA reads TGTGCCACCAGTGACTTCCCACAGGGAGATGGCTACACCTTC.

The rearrangement uses TRBV29-1 and TRBJ2-7; 8 bases agree with TRBD2. V was pared by 4 bases and J by 2 bases, with 10 bases of the junction left unmatched. Germline loops: CDR1 SQVTM, CDR2 ANQGSEA. The CDR3 has 15 residues. For the CDR3, the DNA is TGCAGCGTTGGGGGGAGGCGGGAGGACCCCTACGAGCAGTACTTC. Amino acids: CSVGGRREDPYEQYF.

This chain links TRBV7-2 with TRBJ2-5; 8 nucleotides agree with TRBD1. The CDR3 totals 14 residues. Germline-derived CDR1 and CDR2 are SGHTA and FQGNSA. V trimming: 4 bases; J trimming: 5 bases; junction bases outside the gene matches: 6. For the CDR3, the DNA is TGTGCCAGCAGCTCGGACAGGGCGGCGGAGACCCAGTACTTC. Its protein product is CASSSDRAAETQYF.

The chain couples TRBV27 to TRBJ2-7; TRBD1 matches 9 bases. Germline CDR1 and CDR2: MNHEY and SMNVEV (reference sequence). This CDR3 region has 15 residues. V lost 3 bases, J lost 0 bases, and 3 bases stayed unmatched. CDR3 in amino acids: CASSLGQGISYEQYV. As DNA, the CDR3 is TGTGCCAGCAGTTTGGGACAGGGAATCTCCTACGAGCAGTACGTC.

This chain joins TRBV9 and TRBJ2-3; TRBD2 matches at 11 bases. CDR3 length: 17 residues. Germline CDR1 and CDR2: SGDLS and YYNGEE. V was clipped by 4 bases and J by 5 bases; unmatched bases: 12. The CDR3 DNA sequence: TGTGCCAGCAGCCCCTCGACTAGCGGGGAAGCAGTAGATACGCAGTATTTT. Residues: CASSPSTSGEAVDTQYF.

The chain links TRBV6-1 to TRBJ1-2, with TRBD1 matching 7 bases. Per germline, CDR1 MNHNS and CDR2 SASEGT. Germline trimming cut 0 bases from V and 2 bases from J; bases unmatched to any gene: 6. The CDR3 sequence is 16 residues long. The CDR3, as DNA: TGTGCCAGCAGTGAAGCCGCGGGACAGCTGAACTATGGCTACACCTTC. Its translation: CASSEAAGQLNYGYTF.